This is a list of T cell receptor beta chains from one sample in a study of cytomegalovirus exposure and HLA in healthy donors. Profiling relied on immunoSEQ multiplex PCR, and the TCRdb table lists in-frame clones only, not all of them. The sample data list under 85,000 clones. Sequences were obtained from PBMCs. These receptors all stem from a boy between 10 and 17 years old in good health and CMV-seronegative. The CDR3 runs from the conserved cysteine through the conserved F or W. The order of the fields is J gene, V gene, D gene, CDR3 protein, CDR3 DNA. D genes are given only for firm matches.

j_call: TRBJ2-6; v_call: TRBV4-2; d_call: TRBD1; cdr3_aa: CASSHGDRGRLTPGANVLTF; cdr3_nt: TGTGCCAGCAGCCATGGGGACAGGGGGCGCTTAACCCCTGGGGCCAACGTCCTGACTTTC
j_call: TRBJ2-2; v_call: TRBV5-4; d_call: NA; cdr3_aa: CASSLAARGPGELFF; cdr3_nt: TGTGCCAGCAGCTTGGCCGCCAGAGGGCCCGGGGAGCTGTTTTTT
j_call: TRBJ2-7; v_call: TRBV2; d_call: NA; cdr3_aa: CASSEGLLVGEQYF; cdr3_nt: TGTGCCAGCAGTGAAGGACTGCTGGTCGGCGAGCAGTACTTC
j_call: TRBJ1-1; v_call: TRBV19; d_call: NA; cdr3_aa: CASSIGQRNEAFF; cdr3_nt: TGTGCCAGTAGTATCGGACAGCGCAATGAAGCTTTCTTT
j_call: TRBJ2-2; v_call: TRBV30; d_call: NA; cdr3_aa: CAWSVPGDTHTGELFF; cdr3_nt: TGTGCCTGGAGTGTACCCGGGGACACCCACACCGGGGAGCTGTTTTTT
j_call: TRBJ2-3; v_call: TRBV4-1; d_call: NA; cdr3_aa: CASSQYSGDTQYF; cdr3_nt: TGCGCCAGCAGCCAGTACAGCGGAGATACGCAGTATTTT
j_call: TRBJ2-7; v_call: TRBV18; d_call: NA; cdr3_aa: CASSPSVEHEQYF; cdr3_nt: TGTGCCAGCTCACCAAGCGTGGAACACGAGCAGTACTTC
j_call: TRBJ1-4; v_call: TRBV6-5; d_call: NA; cdr3_aa: CASSEAAMKLFF; cdr3_nt: TGTGCCAGCAGTGAAGCGGCAATGAAACTGTTTTTT
j_call: TRBJ1-1; v_call: TRBV7-8; d_call: TRBD1; cdr3_aa: CASSLEGQMNTEAFF; cdr3_nt: TGTGCCAGCAGCTTAGAGGGACAGATGAACACTGAAGCTTTCTTT
j_call: TRBJ1-1; v_call: TRBV23-1; d_call: NA; cdr3_aa: CASSDERVGAFF; cdr3_nt: TGCGCCAGCAGCGACGAGAGGGTGGGAGCTTTCTTT
j_call: TRBJ2-7; v_call: TRBV11-2; d_call: TRBD1; cdr3_aa: CASSSPGQGIVYEQYF; cdr3_nt: TGTGCCAGCAGCTCTCCGGGACAGGGGATAGTCTACGAGCAGTACTTC
j_call: TRBJ1-1; v_call: TRBV7-9; d_call: NA; cdr3_aa: CASSSTEQGSYTEAFF; cdr3_nt: TGTGCCAGCAGCTCGACGGAGCAGGGGTCGTACACTGAAGCTTTCTTT
j_call: TRBJ1-2; v_call: TRBV25-1; d_call: NA; cdr3_aa: CASSEVLADINYGYTF; cdr3_nt: TGTGCCAGCAGTGAAGTGCTGGCAGATATCAACTATGGCTACACCTTC
j_call: TRBJ2-7; v_call: TRBV29-1; d_call: NA; cdr3_aa: CSVLGGEDYEQYF; cdr3_nt: TGCAGCGTTTTAGGGGGGGAAGACTACGAGCAGTACTTC
j_call: TRBJ1-2; v_call: TRBV30; d_call: NA; cdr3_aa: CAWSPRVNYGYTF; cdr3_nt: TGTGCCTGGAGTCCGAGGGTTAACTATGGCTACACCTTC
j_call: TRBJ1-2; v_call: TRBV4-1; d_call: NA; cdr3_aa: CASSLSRDGYTF; cdr3_nt: TGCGCCAGCAGCCTATCGAGGGATGGCTACACCTTC
j_call: TRBJ1-1; v_call: TRBV16; d_call: NA; cdr3_aa: CASSQSRNTEAFF; cdr3_nt: TGTGCCAGCAGCCAATCCAGGAACACTGAAGCTTTCTTT
j_call: TRBJ1-3; v_call: TRBV5-6; d_call: TRBD1; cdr3_aa: CASSPSRTGRSGNTIYF; cdr3_nt: TGTGCCAGCAGCCCTTCCAGGACAGGACGCTCTGGAAACACCATATATTTT
j_call: TRBJ1-1; v_call: TRBV7-9; d_call: NA; cdr3_aa: CASSLEQMNTEAFF; cdr3_nt: TGTGCCAGCAGCTTAGAACAGATGAACACTGAAGCTTTCTTT
j_call: TRBJ1-4; v_call: TRBV5-6; d_call: TRBD1; cdr3_aa: CASSLGQGRSTNEKLFF; cdr3_nt: TGTGCCAGCAGCTTGGGACAGGGGAGATCAACTAATGAAAAACTGTTTTTT
j_call: TRBJ1-1; v_call: TRBV9; d_call: NA; cdr3_aa: CASSVVGGRGVTEAFF; cdr3_nt: TGTGCCAGCAGCGTCGTCGGAGGGAGGGGGGTCACTGAAGCTTTCTTT
j_call: TRBJ1-5; v_call: TRBV7-9; d_call: NA; cdr3_aa: CASSLGQDRQPQHF; cdr3_nt: TGTGCCAGCAGCTTAGGACAAGACCGCCAGCCCCAGCATTTT
j_call: TRBJ2-7; v_call: TRBV7-9; d_call: TRBD1; cdr3_aa: CASSPRSMTGYSSYF; cdr3_nt: TGTGCCAGCAGCCCACGAAGCATGACAGGGTACTCGTCGTACTTC
j_call: TRBJ2-1; v_call: TRBV4-3; d_call: NA; cdr3_aa: CASSPLGGNEQFF; cdr3_nt: TGCGCCAGCAGCCCCCTAGGAGGGAATGAGCAGTTCTTC
j_call: TRBJ1-2; v_call: TRBV6-1; d_call: TRBD1; cdr3_aa: CASSVGTGYGYTF; cdr3_nt: TGTGCCAGCAGTGTCGGGACAGGGTATGGCTACACCTTC
j_call: TRBJ2-5; v_call: TRBV5-4; d_call: NA; cdr3_aa: CASSPWRVRETQYF; cdr3_nt: TGTGCCAGCAGCCCCTGGCGGGTAAGAGAGACCCAATACTTC
j_call: TRBJ1-4; v_call: TRBV2; d_call: NA; cdr3_aa: CASRRTQGPSNEKLFF; cdr3_nt: TGTGCCAGCAGAAGGACACAGGGACCTAGTAATGAAAAACTGTTTTTT
j_call: TRBJ1-2; v_call: TRBV6-5; d_call: NA; cdr3_aa: CASSSRQNPNYGYTF; cdr3_nt: TGTGCCAGCAGTTCAAGACAGAATCCTAACTATGGCTACACCTTC
j_call: TRBJ2-7; v_call: TRBV2; d_call: TRBD1; cdr3_aa: CASRSDRGGGEQYF; cdr3_nt: TGTGCCAGCAGGTCCGACAGGGGCGGCGGAGAGCAGTACTTC
j_call: TRBJ2-7; v_call: TRBV18; d_call: TRBD2; cdr3_aa: CASSPPNSGDYEQYF; cdr3_nt: TGTGCCAGCTCACCACCGAACAGCGGGGACTACGAGCAGTACTTC
j_call: TRBJ1-1; v_call: TRBV5-1; d_call: NA; cdr3_aa: CASSYDSMNTEAFF; cdr3_nt: TGCGCCAGCAGCTATGATTCTATGAACACTGAAGCTTTCTTT
j_call: TRBJ2-1; v_call: TRBV11-1; d_call: TRBD2; cdr3_aa: CASSLISGRGEQFF; cdr3_nt: TGTGCCAGCAGCTTAATTAGCGGGAGAGGGGAGCAGTTCTTC
j_call: TRBJ2-2; v_call: TRBV4-2; d_call: NA; cdr3_aa: CASSQDLRSGELFF; cdr3_nt: TGTGCCAGCAGCCAAGATCTACGGAGCGGGGAGCTGTTTTTT
j_call: TRBJ2-2; v_call: TRBV2; d_call: NA; cdr3_aa: CASSAGNTGELFF; cdr3_nt: TGTGCCAGCAGTGCAGGGAACACCGGGGAGCTGTTTTTT
j_call: TRBJ2-7; v_call: TRBV11-2; d_call: NA; cdr3_aa: CASSLGTGYEQYF; cdr3_nt: TGTGCCAGCAGCTTAGGTACAGGTTACGAGCAGTACTTC
j_call: TRBJ1-1; v_call: TRBV29-1; d_call: NA; cdr3_aa: CSVVYGRSAFF; cdr3_nt: TGCAGCGTTGTGTACGGGAGGTCGGCTTTCTTT
j_call: TRBJ2-5; v_call: TRBV9; d_call: TRBD2; cdr3_aa: CASSAASGGGQETQYF; cdr3_nt: TGTGCCAGCAGCGCCGCTAGCGGGGGGGGGCAAGAGACCCAGTACTTC
j_call: TRBJ1-2; v_call: TRBV19; d_call: NA; cdr3_aa: CASSIEAGAYGYTF; cdr3_nt: TGTGCCAGTAGTATAGAGGCAGGGGCGTATGGCTACACCTTC
j_call: TRBJ1-5; v_call: TRBV30; d_call: TRBD1; cdr3_aa: CAWSVPGQGEGPQHF; cdr3_nt: TGTGCCTGGAGTGTACCCGGACAGGGCGAAGGACCCCAGCATTTT
j_call: TRBJ1-6; v_call: TRBV5-1; d_call: NA; cdr3_aa: CASSLGQGTSPLHF; cdr3_nt: TGCGCCAGCAGCTTGGGCCAGGGTACCTCACCCCTCCACTTT
j_call: TRBJ1-1; v_call: TRBV30; d_call: TRBD1; cdr3_aa: CAWSGGADRPNTEAFF; cdr3_nt: TGTGCCTGGAGTGGTGGGGCGGACAGGCCGAACACTGAGGCTTTCTTT
j_call: TRBJ2-1; v_call: TRBV2; d_call: TRBD2; cdr3_aa: CASSPYSGGRDEQFF; cdr3_nt: TGTGCCAGCAGTCCCTATAGCGGGGGGCGAGATGAGCAGTTCTTC
j_call: TRBJ2-3; v_call: TRBV4-2; d_call: TRBD2; cdr3_aa: CASSQHGSLTSGILDTQYF; cdr3_nt: TGTGCCAGCAGCCAGCACGGGAGCCTGACTAGCGGGATTCTAGATACGCAGTATTTT
j_call: TRBJ1-2; v_call: TRBV6-5; d_call: NA; cdr3_aa: CASSLTWYGYTF; cdr3_nt: TGTGCCAGCAGTCTAACCTGGTATGGCTACACCTTC
j_call: TRBJ1-1; v_call: TRBV6-5; d_call: NA; cdr3_aa: CASRRGTMNTEAFF; cdr3_nt: TGTGCCAGCAGACGTGGGACTATGAACACTGAAGCTTTCTTT